This is a list of T cell receptor beta chains from one sample in a study of breast tumors, draining lymph nodes, adjacent tissues. TCRdb reanalysed the multiplex PCR reads using MiXCR and keeps one entry per CDR3 protein. Here the sample spans about 25,000 distinct CDR3 sequences, under 30% being singletons. The sample was breast tumor tissue. The source is a female donor with breast cancer. Some clones in this sample may be carry-over from other donors' samples. CDR3s include the opening cysteine and the closing phenylalanine or tryptophan. The D gene is left open where the match is weak. Some rows have no size entry. The others give once, few or many, or a class for an expanded clone.

V gene,CDR3 length,clone size,D gene,J gene,CDR3 protein,CDR3 DNA
TRBV3-1,15,-,TRBD1,TRBJ2-5,CASSPGQGIQETQYF,TGTGCCAGCAGCCCGGGACAGGGGATTCAGGAGACCCAGTACTTC
TRBV28,14,many,TRBD2,TRBJ2-7,CASSTTSGVYEQYF,TGTGCCAGCAGTACGACTAGCGGGGTTTACGAGCAGTACTTC
TRBV12-3/TRBV12-4,12,-,-,TRBJ2-5,CASSSLGEAQYF,TGTGCCAGCAGTTCCTTGGGAGAGGCCCAGTACTTC
TRBV18,18,many,-,TRBJ2-1,CASSPERRRLIGYNEQFF,TGTGCCAGCTCACCTGAGAGAAGGCGATTAATCGGCTACAATGAGCAGTTCTTC
TRBV20-1,13,many,TRBD2,TRBJ2-3,CSARDSGAGGQYF,TGCAGTGCTAGAGATAGCGGCGCGGGAGGGCAGTATTTT
TRBV7-8,15,medium-sized,TRBD1,TRBJ2-7,CASSLAGTAYYEQYF,TGTGCCAGCAGCTTAGCCGGGACAGCTTACTACGAGCAGTACTTC
TRBV29-1,10,few,-,TRBJ1-1,CSAENTEAFF,TGCAGCGCCGAGAACACTGAAGCTTTCTTT
TRBV7-9,12,-,-,TRBJ2-3,CASSLYVGTQYF,TGTGCCAGCAGCTTATATGTCGGTACGCAGTATTTT
TRBV6-1,14,many,TRBD2,TRBJ2-1,CASSDTSGVNEQFF,TGTGCCAGCAGCGATACTAGCGGGGTCAATGAGCAGTTCTTC
TRBV19,14,medium-sized,-,TRBJ1-6,CASSMKGQGSPLHF,TGTGCCAGTAGTATGAAGGGGCAGGGTTCACCCCTCCACTTT
TRBV28,14,-,TRBD2,TRBJ2-7,CASSYGTSGYEQYF,TGTGCCAGCAGTTACGGGACTAGTGGGTACGAGCAGTACTTC
TRBV2,14,many,-,TRBJ2-1,CASRRSLEYNEQFF,TGTGCCAGCAGGAGGTCCCTCGAATACAATGAGCAGTTCTTC
TRBV7-8,16,many,TRBD2,TRBJ2-7,CASSLVPSGRLYEQYF,TGTGCCAGCAGCTTAGTCCCTAGCGGGAGGCTCTACGAGCAGTACTTC
TRBV5-1,14,many,TRBD1,TRBJ2-3,CASSSGGRADTQYF,TGCGCCAGCAGCTCAGGGGGCCGGGCAGATACGCAGTATTTT
TRBV11-3,15,many,TRBD1,TRBJ2-2,CASSTRTGNTGELFF,TGTGCCAGCAGCACCCGGACAGGAAACACCGGGGAGCTGTTTTTT
TRBV7-3,19,-,TRBD2,TRBJ2-5,CASSPTGLAGGGGEETQYF,TGTGCCAGCAGCCCCACGGGACTAGCGGGAGGGGGAGGAGAAGAGACCCAGTACTTC
TRBV7-8,15,many,-,TRBJ1-3,CASSQGLGSGNTIYF,TGTGCCAGCAGTCAGGGCCTGGGCTCTGGAAACACCATATATTTT
TRBV11-2,13,many,-,TRBJ2-3,CASSISDHTRQYF,TGTGCCAGCAGCATCTCGGACCATACGAGGCAGTATTTT
TRBV6-5,11,many,-,TRBJ2-1,CASSFYNEQFF,TGTGCCAGCAGTTTTTACAATGAGCAGTTCTTC
TRBV5-4,12,-,-,TRBJ1-1,CASSHQNTEAFF,TGTGCCAGCAGCCACCAGAACACTGAAGCTTTCTTT
TRBV20-1,14,-,-,TRBJ1-5,CSARLARGGQPQHF,TGCAGTGCTAGATTGGCACGAGGGGGTCAGCCCCAGCATTTT
TRBV20-1,13,many,-,TRBJ2-1,CSAPGQTYNEQFF,TGCAGTGCTCCGGGACAAACTTACAATGAGCAGTTCTTC
TRBV10-1,13,few,TRBD1,TRBJ1-1,CASSGQGNTEAFF,TGCGCCAGCAGTGGACAGGGAAACACTGAAGCTTTCTTT
TRBV28,13,many,TRBD1,TRBJ1-2,CASWRGQTSGYTF,TGTGCCAGTTGGAGGGGACAGACATCGGGCTACACCTTC
TRBV4-1,15,many,-,TRBJ1-3,CASSRLWVSGNTIYF,TGCGCCAGCAGCCGGCTATGGGTGTCTGGAAACACCATATATTTT
TRBV19,13,few,-,TRBJ1-1,CASSIRVMAEAFF,TGTGCCAGTAGTATTAGGGTTATGGCTGAAGCTTTCTTT
TRBV10-2,15,many,TRBD1,TRBJ2-7,CASSSRDRGTYEQYF,TGCGCCAGCAGCTCCCGGGACAGGGGAACCTACGAGCAGTACTTC
TRBV15,15,-,TRBD2,TRBJ2-7,CATSRVGAGSGEQYF,TGTGCCACCAGCAGAGTGGGAGCGGGATCGGGGGAGCAGTACTTC
TRBV28,14,many,-,TRBJ1-2,CASSFPQGHYGYTF,TGTGCCAGCAGCTTCCCACAGGGACACTATGGCTACACCTTC
TRBV2,13,many,-,TRBJ2-1,CASKPGRLDEQFF,TGTGCCAGCAAGCCAGGGAGGTTGGATGAGCAGTTCTTC
TRBV3-1,14,many,-,TRBJ2-7,CASSQTGFRNEQYF,TGTGCCAGCAGCCAAACAGGGTTTAGGAACGAGCAGTACTTC
TRBV24-1,14,-,TRBD1,TRBJ2-3,CATSRGQATDTQYF,TGTGCCACGTCACGTGGACAGGCCACAGATACGCAGTATTTT
TRBV12-3/TRBV12-4,13,-,-,TRBJ2-7,CASRRDASYEQYF,TGTGCCAGCAGGAGGGACGCTTCCTACGAGCAGTACTTC
TRBV29-1,14,many,-,TRBJ1-4,CSARGGRRGEKLFF,TGCAGCGCCCGGGGGGGCAGGCGGGGAGAAAAACTGTTTTTT
TRBV28,14,many,TRBD2,TRBJ2-3,CASSPSGYTDTQYF,TGTGCCAGCAGCCCTAGCGGATACACAGATACGCAGTATTTT
TRBV25-1,13,-,-,TRBJ2-3,CASSTADTDTQYF,TGTGCCAGCAGTACGGCGGACACAGATACGCAGTATTTT
TRBV5-6,16,many,TRBD2,TRBJ2-1,CASSLVVTSGVNEQFF,TGTGCCAGCAGCTTGGTGGTCACTAGCGGGGTCAATGAGCAGTTCTTC
TRBV2,18,many,TRBD1,TRBJ1-5,CASSDWDRALYSNQPQHF,TGTGCCAGCAGTGATTGGGACAGGGCACTTTATAGCAATCAGCCCCAGCATTTT
TRBV30,16,-,-,TRBJ2-1,CAWSTRSGPKYNEQFF,TGTGCCTGGAGTACCCGCTCGGGACCAAAGTACAATGAGCAGTTCTTC
TRBV11-3,15,-,-,TRBJ2-3,CASSTSSRSSDTQYF,TGTGCCAGCAGCACCTCTTCTAGGAGTTCAGATACGCAGTATTTT
TRBV6-6,15,-,TRBD2,TRBJ2-1,CASSRLAGVGGEQFF,TGTGCCAGCAGTCGACTAGCGGGAGTGGGGGGAGAGCAGTTCTTC
TRBV12-3/TRBV12-4,17,many,TRBD1,TRBJ1-2,CASSGSPRQGAYYGYTF,TGTGCCAGCAGTGGGAGCCCCCGACAGGGGGCGTACTATGGCTACACCTTC
TRBV7-9,15,many,-,TRBJ2-4,CASSLGDILKNIQYF,TGTGCCAGCAGCTTAGGGGATATCCTCAAAAACATTCAGTACTTC
TRBV19,16,many,TRBD1,TRBJ2-5,CASSMNPGRGQETQYF,TGTGCCAGTAGTATGAATCCTGGCAGGGGGCAAGAGACCCAGTACTTC
TRBV6-5,15,many,TRBD2,TRBJ2-1,CASGKLAGIDNEQFF,TGTGCCAGCGGTAAACTAGCGGGCATCGACAATGAGCAGTTCTTC
TRBV3-1,15,many,TRBD1,TRBJ1-2,CASSLRTGGGYGYTF,TGTGCCAGCAGCCTGCGGACAGGGGGAGGATATGGCTACACCTTC
TRBV2,13,once,-,TRBJ1-5,CASTFGEDQPQHF,TGTGCCAGCACATTTGGGGAGGATCAGCCCCAGCATTTT
TRBV6-2/TRBV6-3,12,few,-,TRBJ2-7,CASSYETGEQYF,TGTGCCAGCAGTTACGAAACGGGCGAGCAGTACTTC
TRBV6-6,20,many,TRBD1,TRBJ2-2,CASSYSKVKAQGALPGELFF,TGTGCCAGCAGTTACTCGAAGGTAAAGGCTCAGGGGGCGCTTCCCGGGGAGCTGTTTTTT